One T cell receptor (beta chain) is described in this entry. Its antigen remains unidentified. The CDR3 extends over 17 amino acids. CDR1 SEHNR and CDR2 FQNEAQ come from the germline V gene (reference sequence). V trimming: 3 bases; J trimming: 2 bases; junction bases outside the gene matches: 7. Specimens held 1-10 million cryopreserved PBMC prior to DNA extraction. The data belong to a study of long-term antiretroviral therapy in people with HIV. General study results and limits: The data indicate that diversity increased after ART but remained below transplant donor controls.

Survey-level immunoSEQ v3.0 assays were run. Assay used: immunoSEQ multiplex PCR; TCRdb lists only in-frame clones, some missing. The profile shows 26,000 or so clones, more than 70% of them singletons. The starting material was unsorted PBMCs, obtained 1.5 years before starting antiretroviral therapy. This clonotype originated in a man younger than 30 with HIV. V gene TRBV7-9 combines with J gene TRBJ2-1, with 10 bases fitting TRBD1. The CDR3 region has the DNA TGTGCCAGCAGCTTCCCCCCGGGACAGGGGCCCTACAATGAGCAGTTCTTC. It yields the protein CASSFPPGQGPYNEQFF.